This TCR beta chain was documented in a study of blood T cell repertoires in COVID-19. J lost 7 bases, V lost 4 bases, and 4 bases had no gene match. The CDR3 is 13 residues long. Germline values: CDR1 LNHDA, CDR2 SQIVND (reference sequence). Original handling: How many nucleated cells were present was estimated from reference gene primer amplification. Clones were sequenced by immunoSEQ multiplex PCR, and TCRdb holds only the in-frame ones, with some missing. From that table come the V and J calls and clone size; the DNA was used to work out D and trimming. The sample carries 160,000 or so clones, more than 65% recorded once. Study members were between about 18 and 89 years old and lived in fewer than 30 US regions. Cohort assignment relied on participant-reported clinical history. Recovered status applied to Cohort 3 donors who had two consecutive negative PCRs. It also applied to those with clearance or with symptom resolution.

The sample consisted of PBMCs or T cells enriched from blood (not recorded which). The gene calls are TRBV19 and TRBJ1-5; 7 nucleotides match TRBD1. The sequence came from a man aged 50 to 59 who had recovered from COVID-19. The CDR3 DNA reads as TGTGCCAGTAGTAGTGCAGGGGGACAGCCCCAGCATTTT. This gives the protein CASSSAGGQPQHF. Using reference TRBV19 and TRBJ1-5 for the parts outside the CDR3, the full variable domain is DGGITQSPKYLFRKEGQNVTLSCEQNLNHDAMYWYRQDPGQGLRLIYYSQIVNDFQKGDIAEGYSVSREKKESFPLTVTSAQKNPTAFYLCASSSAGGQPQHFGDGTRLSIL.